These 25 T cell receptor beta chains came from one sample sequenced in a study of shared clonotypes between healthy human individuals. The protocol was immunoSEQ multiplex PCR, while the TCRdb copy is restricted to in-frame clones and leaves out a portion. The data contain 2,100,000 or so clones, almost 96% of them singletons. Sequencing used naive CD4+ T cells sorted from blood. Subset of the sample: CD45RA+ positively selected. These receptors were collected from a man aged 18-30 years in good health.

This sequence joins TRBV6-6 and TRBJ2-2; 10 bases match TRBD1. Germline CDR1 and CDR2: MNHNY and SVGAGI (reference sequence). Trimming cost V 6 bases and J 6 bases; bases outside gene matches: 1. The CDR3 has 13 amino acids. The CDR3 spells CASRGTGAGELFF. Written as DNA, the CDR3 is TGTGCCAGCAGGGGGACAGGGGCCGGGGAGCTGTTTTTT.

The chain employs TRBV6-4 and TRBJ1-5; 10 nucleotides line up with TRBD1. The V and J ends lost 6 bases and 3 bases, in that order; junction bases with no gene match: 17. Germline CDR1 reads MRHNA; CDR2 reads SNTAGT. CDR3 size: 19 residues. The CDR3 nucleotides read TGTGCCAGCAGAACCCATGTGGGAACCGGGACAGGGGACAATCAGCCCCAGCATTTT. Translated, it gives CASRTHVGTGTGDNQPQHF.

The CDR3 region is CASSPGYQINEKLFF. CDR3 sequence (DNA): TGTGCCAGCTCACCAGGATATCAGATTAATGAAAAACTGTTTTTT. The chain joins TRBV18 to TRBJ1-4; D not resolved. There are 15 residues in the CDR3. V gave up 2 bases and J gave up 4 bases, with 11 bases separating them. Germline V gives CDR1 KGHSH, CDR2 LQKENI.

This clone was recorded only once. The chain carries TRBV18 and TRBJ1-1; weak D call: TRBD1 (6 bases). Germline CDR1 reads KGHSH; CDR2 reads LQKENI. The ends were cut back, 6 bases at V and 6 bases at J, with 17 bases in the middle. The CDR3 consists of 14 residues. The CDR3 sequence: CASSREQGTAEAFF. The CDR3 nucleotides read TGTGCCAGCTCCCGGGAACAGGGAACCGCTGAAGCTTTCTTT.

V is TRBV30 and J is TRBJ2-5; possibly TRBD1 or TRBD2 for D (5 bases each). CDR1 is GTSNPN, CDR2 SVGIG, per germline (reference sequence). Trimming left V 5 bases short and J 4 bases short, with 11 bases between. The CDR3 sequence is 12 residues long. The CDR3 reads CAWVDGGETQYF. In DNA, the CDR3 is TGTGCCTGGGTTGATGGGGGAGAGACCCAGTACTTC.

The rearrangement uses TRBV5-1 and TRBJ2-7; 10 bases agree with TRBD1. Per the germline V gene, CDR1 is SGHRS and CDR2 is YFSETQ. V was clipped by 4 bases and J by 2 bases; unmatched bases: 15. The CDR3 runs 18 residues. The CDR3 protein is CASSIGTGERPTAYEQYF. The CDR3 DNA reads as TGCGCCAGCAGCATCGGGACAGGGGAAAGGCCTACCGCCTACGAGCAGTACTTC.

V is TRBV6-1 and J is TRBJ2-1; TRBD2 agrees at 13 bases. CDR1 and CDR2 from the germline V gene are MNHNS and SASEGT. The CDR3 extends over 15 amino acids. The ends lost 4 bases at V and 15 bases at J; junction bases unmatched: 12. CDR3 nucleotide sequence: TGTGCCAGCAGTGGGCCGGGACTAGCGGGATCATCGCGGTTCTTC. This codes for CASSGPGLAGSSRFF.

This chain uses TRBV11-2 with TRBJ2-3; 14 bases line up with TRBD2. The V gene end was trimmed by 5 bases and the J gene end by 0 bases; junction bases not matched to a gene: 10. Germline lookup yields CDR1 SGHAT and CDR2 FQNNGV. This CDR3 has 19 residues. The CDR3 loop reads CASSPGLAGVVSSTDTQYF. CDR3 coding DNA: TGTGCCAGCAGCCCGGGACTAGCGGGAGTAGTGTCTAGCACAGATACGCAGTATTTT.

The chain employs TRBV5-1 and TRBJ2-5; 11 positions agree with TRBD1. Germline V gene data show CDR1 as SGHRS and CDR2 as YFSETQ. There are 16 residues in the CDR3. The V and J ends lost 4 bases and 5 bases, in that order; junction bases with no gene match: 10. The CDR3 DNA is TGCGCCAGCAGCCGGGGCTGGACAGGGGGCGAGGAGACCCAGTACTTC. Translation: CASSRGWTGGEETQYF.

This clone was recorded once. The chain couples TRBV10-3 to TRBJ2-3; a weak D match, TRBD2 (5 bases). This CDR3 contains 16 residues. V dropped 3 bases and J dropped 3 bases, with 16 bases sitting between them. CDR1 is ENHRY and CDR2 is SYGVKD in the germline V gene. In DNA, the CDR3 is TGTGCCATCAGTGATAAATCTAGCATTACGACAGATACGCAGTATTTT. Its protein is CAISDKSSITTDTQYF.

CDR3 coding DNA: TGTGCCAGCAGCTCCGGGACAGCACCTTCCTACGAGCAGTACTTC. Its translation: CASSSGTAPSYEQYF. V usage is TRBV5-5 and J usage is TRBJ2-7, with 7 positions matching TRBD1. CDR3 length: 15 residues. Germline V CDR1 and CDR2: SGHKS, YYEKEE (reference sequence). J lost 1 base, V lost 3 bases, and 7 bases had no gene match.

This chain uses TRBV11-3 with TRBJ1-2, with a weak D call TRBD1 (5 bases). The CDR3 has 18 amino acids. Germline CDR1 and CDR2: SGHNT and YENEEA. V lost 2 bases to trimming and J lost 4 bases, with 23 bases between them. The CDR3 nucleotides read TGTGCCAGCAGCTTACCCGCCGGACATAGGGTGGAGTCCTATGGCTACACCTTC. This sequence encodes CASSLPAGHRVESYGYTF.

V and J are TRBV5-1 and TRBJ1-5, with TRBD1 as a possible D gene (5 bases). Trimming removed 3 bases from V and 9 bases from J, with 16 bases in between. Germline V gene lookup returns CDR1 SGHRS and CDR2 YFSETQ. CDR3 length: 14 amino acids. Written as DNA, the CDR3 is TGCGCCAGCAGCTGGGACCCGGATGTTCGGCCCCAGCATTTT. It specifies CASSWDPDVRPQHF.

The CDR3: CASSQSGTPGTDTQYF. As DNA, the CDR3 is TGTGCCAGCAGCCAAAGCGGGACCCCAGGGACAGATACGCAGTATTTT. V is TRBV7-3 and J is TRBJ2-3; 7 positions match TRBD2. After removal of 5 bases from V and 3 bases from J, the junction contained 11 bases not matched to a gene. Germline lookup yields CDR1 SGHTA and CDR2 FQGTGA. The CDR3 loop spans 16 amino acids.

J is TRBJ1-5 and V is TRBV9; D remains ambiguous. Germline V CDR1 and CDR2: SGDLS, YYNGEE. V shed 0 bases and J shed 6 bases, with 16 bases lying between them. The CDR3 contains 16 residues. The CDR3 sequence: CASSVDAGLPSQPQHF. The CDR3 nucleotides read TGTGCCAGCAGCGTAGACGCAGGTCTGCCTAGTCAGCCCCAGCATTTT.

Here the CDR3 reads CASNKDFEAFF. CDR3 DNA sequence: TGTGCCAGCAATAAGGATTTCGAAGCTTTCTTT. The chain uses TRBV6-6 and TRBJ1-1, with D unclear. Per the germline V gene, CDR1 is MNHNY and CDR2 is SVGAGI (reference sequence). The V end lost 7 bases, the J end lost 8 bases, and 11 bases lay between the germline ends. CDR3 length: 11 amino acids.

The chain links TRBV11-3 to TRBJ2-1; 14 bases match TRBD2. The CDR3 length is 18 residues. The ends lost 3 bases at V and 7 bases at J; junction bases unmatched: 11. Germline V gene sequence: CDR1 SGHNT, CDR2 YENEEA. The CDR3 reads CASSLALRLAGGPNEQFF. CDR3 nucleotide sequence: TGTGCCAGCAGCTTGGCCCTCCGACTAGCGGGAGGGCCGAATGAGCAGTTCTTC. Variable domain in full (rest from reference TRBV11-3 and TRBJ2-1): EAGVVQSPRYKIIEKKQPVAFWCNPISGHNTLYWYLQNLGQGPELLIRYENEEAVDDSQLPKDRFSAERLKGVDSTLKIQPAELGDSAVYLCASSLALRLAGGPNEQFFGPGTRLTVL.

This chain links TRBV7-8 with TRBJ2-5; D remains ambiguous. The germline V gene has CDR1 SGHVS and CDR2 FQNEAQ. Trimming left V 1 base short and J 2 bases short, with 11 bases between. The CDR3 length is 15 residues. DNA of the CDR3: TGTGCCAGCAGCTTAGTCTTAGGGTATCAAGAGACCCAGTACTTC. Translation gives CASSLVLGYQETQYF.

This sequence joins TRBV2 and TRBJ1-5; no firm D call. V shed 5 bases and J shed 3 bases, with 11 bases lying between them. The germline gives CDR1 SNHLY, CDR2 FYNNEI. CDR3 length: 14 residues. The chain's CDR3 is CASSQATPNQPQHF. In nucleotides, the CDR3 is TGTGCCAGCAGTCAGGCTACCCCCAATCAGCCCCAGCATTTT.

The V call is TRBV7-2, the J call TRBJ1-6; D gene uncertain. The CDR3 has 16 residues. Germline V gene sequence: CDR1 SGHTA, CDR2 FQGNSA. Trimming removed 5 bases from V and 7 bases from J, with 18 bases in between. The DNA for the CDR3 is TGTGCCAGCAGCCTACGAGGGCCAGCCGGGAATTCACCCCTCCACTTT. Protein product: CASSLRGPAGNSPLHF.

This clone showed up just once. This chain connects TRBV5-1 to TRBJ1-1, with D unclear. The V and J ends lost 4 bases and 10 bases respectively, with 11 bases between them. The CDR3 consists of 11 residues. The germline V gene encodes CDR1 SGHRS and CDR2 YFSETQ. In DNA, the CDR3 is TGCGCCAGCAGCGCCGGGTCTGGAGCTTTCTTT. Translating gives CASSAGSGAFF.

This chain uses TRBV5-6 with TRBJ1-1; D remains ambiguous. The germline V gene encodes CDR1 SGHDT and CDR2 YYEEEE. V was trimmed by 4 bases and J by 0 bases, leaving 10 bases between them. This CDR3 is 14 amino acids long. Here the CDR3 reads CASSRKGLNTEAFF. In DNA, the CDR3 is TGTGCCAGCAGCAGGAAGGGATTGAACACTGAAGCTTTCTTT.

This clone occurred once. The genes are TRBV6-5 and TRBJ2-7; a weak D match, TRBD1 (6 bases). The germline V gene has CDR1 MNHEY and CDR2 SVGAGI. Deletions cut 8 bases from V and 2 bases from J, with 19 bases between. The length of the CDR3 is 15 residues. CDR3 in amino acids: CASSSISQGTYEQYF. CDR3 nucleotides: TGTGCCAGCTCCTCTATTTCACAGGGTACCTACGAGCAGTACTTC.

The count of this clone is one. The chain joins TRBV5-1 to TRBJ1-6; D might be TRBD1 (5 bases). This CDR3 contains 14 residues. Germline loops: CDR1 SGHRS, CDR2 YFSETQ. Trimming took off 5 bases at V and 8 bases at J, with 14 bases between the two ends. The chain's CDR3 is CASRGVGGDSPLHF. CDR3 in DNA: TGCGCCAGCAGGGGCGTTGGGGGAGATTCACCCCTCCACTTT.

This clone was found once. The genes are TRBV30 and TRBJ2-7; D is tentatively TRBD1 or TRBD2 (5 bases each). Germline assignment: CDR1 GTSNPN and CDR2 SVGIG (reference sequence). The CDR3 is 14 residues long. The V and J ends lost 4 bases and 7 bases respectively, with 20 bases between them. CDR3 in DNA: TGTGCCTGGATGGCTTGGGGGAGAGTGGGTGAGCAGTACTTC. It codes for CAWMAWGRVGEQYF.